The sequence of this T cell receptor (beta chain) was determined in a study of T cell responses to AZD1222 COVID-19 vaccine. Study-wide results and limits: The study found vaccine-associated CD4 TCRs spanning spike, dominant at 160-218 and 743-854. Only 5 to 7 individuals given AZD1222 were seropositive at baseline.

This table comes from immunoSEQ multiplex PCR, and its TCRdb copy is limited to in-frame clones, with some not included. Seen here are some 90,000 clones, about 85% observed once, and the top ten hold 1.5%. The CDR3 contains 16 residues. Germline V lookup: CDR1 MNHNS, CDR2 SASEGT. V was trimmed by 1 base and J by 4 bases, leaving 15 bases between them. As to this clone: The target antigen is unknown.

This receptor was obtained from an adult in good health. The V gene is TRBV6-1, the J gene TRBJ2-3, with D maybe TRBD2 (6 bases). The sequenced sample was peripheral blood, obtained on day 0 of AZD1222 vaccination. The DNA for the CDR3 is TGTGCCAGCAGTGAAGTCCTTACCCCGGGGGCAGATACGCAGTATTTT. Translating gives CASSEVLTPGADTQYF.